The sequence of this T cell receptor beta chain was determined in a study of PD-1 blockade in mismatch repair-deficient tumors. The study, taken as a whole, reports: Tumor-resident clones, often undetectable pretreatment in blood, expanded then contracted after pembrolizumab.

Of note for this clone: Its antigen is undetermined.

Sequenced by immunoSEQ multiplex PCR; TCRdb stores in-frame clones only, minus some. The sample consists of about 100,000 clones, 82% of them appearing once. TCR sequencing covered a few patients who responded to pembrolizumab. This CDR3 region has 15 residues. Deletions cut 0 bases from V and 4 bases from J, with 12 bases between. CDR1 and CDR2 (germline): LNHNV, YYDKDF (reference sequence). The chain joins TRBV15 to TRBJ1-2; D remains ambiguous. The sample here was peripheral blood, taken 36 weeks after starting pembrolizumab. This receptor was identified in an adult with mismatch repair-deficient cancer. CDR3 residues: CATSRDPDGVYGYTF. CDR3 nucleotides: TGTGCCACCAGCAGAGACCCGGACGGTGTCTATGGCTACACCTTC.